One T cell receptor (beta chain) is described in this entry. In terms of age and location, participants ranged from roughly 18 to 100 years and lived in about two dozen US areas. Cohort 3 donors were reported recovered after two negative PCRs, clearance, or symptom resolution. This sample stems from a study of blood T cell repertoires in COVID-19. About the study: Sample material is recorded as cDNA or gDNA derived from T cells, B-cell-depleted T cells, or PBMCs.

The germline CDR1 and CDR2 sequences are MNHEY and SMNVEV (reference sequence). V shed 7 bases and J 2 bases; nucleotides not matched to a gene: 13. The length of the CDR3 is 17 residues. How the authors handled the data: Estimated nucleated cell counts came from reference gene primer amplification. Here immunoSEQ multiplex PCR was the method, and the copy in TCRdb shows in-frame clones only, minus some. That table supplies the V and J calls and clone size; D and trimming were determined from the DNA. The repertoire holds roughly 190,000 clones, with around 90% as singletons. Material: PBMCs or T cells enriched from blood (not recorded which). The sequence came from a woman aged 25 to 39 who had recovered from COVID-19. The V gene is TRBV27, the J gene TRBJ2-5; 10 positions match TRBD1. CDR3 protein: CASKLRERTGGQETQYF. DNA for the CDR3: TGTGCCAGCAAACTTAGGGAAAGGACAGGGGGACAAGAGACCCAGTACTTC.